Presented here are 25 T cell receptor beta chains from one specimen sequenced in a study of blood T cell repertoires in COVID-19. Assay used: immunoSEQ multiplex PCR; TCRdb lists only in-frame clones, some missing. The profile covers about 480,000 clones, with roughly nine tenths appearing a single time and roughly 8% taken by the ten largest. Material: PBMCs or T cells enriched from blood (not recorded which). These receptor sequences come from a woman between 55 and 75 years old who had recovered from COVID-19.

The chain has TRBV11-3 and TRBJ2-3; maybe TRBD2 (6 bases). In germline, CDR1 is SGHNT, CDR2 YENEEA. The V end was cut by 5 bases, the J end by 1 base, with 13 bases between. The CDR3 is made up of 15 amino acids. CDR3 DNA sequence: TGTGCCAGCAGCGCTTGGTCGGGAGGCACAGATACGCAGTATTTT. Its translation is CASSAWSGGTDTQYF.

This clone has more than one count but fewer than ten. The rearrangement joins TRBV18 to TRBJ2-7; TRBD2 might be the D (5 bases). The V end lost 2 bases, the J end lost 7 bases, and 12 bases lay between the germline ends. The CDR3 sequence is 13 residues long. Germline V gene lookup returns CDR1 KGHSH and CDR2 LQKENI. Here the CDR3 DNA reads TGTGCCAGCTCACCAGCTGGACTCCTGGAGCAGTACGTC. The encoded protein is CASSPAGLLEQYV.

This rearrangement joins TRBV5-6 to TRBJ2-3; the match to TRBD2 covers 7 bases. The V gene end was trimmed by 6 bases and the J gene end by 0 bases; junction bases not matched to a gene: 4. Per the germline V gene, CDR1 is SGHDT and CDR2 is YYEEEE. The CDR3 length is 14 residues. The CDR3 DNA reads TGTGCCAGCACCGGGCGGGGGAGCACAGATACGCAGTATTTT. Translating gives CASTGRGSTDTQYF.

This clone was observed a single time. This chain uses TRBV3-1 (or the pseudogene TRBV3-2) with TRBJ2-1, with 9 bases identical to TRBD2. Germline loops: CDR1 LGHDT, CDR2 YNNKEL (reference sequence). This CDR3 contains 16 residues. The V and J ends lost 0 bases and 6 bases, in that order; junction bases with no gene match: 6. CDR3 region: CASSQDRLAGINEQFF. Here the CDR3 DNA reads TGTGCCAGCAGCCAAGATCGGCTAGCGGGGATCAATGAGCAGTTCTTC.

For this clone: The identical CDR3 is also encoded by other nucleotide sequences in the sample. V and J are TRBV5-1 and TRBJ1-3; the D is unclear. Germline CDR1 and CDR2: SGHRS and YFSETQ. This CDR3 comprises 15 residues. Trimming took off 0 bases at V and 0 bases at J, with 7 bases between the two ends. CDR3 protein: CASSLGQVSGNTIYF. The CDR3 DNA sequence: TGCGCCAGCAGCTTGGGGCAGGTCTCTGGAAACACCATATATTTT.

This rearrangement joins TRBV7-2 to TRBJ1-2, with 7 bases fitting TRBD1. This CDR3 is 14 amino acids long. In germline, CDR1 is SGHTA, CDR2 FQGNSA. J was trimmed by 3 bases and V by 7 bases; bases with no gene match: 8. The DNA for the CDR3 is TGTGCCAGCAACCTCGTAGGGGGCGACTATGGCTACACCTTC. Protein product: CASNLVGGDYGYTF.

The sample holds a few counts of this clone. The CDR3 spells CASRQGQPNTGELFF. The CDR3 DNA follows: TGCGCCAGCAGACAGGGACAGCCGAACACCGGGGAGCTGTTTTTT. The chain carries TRBV5-1 and TRBJ2-2; 7 nucleotides align to TRBD1. From germline, CDR1 is SGHRS and CDR2 YFSETQ. The CDR3 length is 15 residues. The V gene end was trimmed by 5 bases and the J gene end by 0 bases; junction bases not matched to a gene: 4.

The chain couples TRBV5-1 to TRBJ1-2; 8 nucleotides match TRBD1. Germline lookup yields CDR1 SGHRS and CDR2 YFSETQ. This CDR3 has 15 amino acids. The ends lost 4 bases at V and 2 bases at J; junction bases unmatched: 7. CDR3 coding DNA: TGCGCCAGCAGCCCACAGGGGGGAGGCAACTATGGCTACACCTTC. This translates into CASSPQGGGNYGYTF.

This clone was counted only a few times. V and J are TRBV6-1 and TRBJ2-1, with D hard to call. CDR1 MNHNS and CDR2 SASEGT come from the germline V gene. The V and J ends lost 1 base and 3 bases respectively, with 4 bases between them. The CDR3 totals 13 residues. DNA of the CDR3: TGTGCCAGCAGTGAAGACAGCTACAATGAGCAGTTCTTC. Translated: CASSEDSYNEQFF.

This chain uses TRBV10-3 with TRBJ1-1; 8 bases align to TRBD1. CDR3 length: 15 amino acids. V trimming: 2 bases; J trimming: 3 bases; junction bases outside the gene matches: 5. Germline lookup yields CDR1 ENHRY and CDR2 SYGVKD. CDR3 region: CAISEGTGWDTEAFF. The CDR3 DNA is TGTGCCATCAGTGAGGGGACAGGATGGGACACTGAAGCTTTCTTT.

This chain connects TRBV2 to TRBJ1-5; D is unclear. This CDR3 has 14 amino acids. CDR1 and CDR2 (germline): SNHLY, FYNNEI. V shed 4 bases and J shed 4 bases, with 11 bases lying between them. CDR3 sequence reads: CASSGNVANQPQHF. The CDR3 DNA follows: TGTGCCAGCAGTGGAAACGTGGCTAATCAGCCCCAGCATTTT. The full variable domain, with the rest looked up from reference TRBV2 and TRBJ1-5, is EPEVTQTPSHQVTQMGQEVILRCVPISNHLYFYWYRQILGQKVEFLVSFYNNEISEKSEIFDDQFSVERPDGSNFTLKIRSTKLEDSAMYFCASSGNVANQPQHFGDGTRLSIL.

The CDR3 region is CATSRDLAVGNTIYF. In DNA, the CDR3 is TGTGCCACCAGCAGAGACTTAGCGGTTGGAAACACCATATATTTT. The V call is TRBV15, the J call TRBJ1-3; D gene unclear. Germline V gives CDR1 LNHNV, CDR2 YYDKDF (reference sequence). The CDR3 extends over 15 amino acids. The V end was cut by 0 bases, the J end by 3 bases, with 9 bases between.

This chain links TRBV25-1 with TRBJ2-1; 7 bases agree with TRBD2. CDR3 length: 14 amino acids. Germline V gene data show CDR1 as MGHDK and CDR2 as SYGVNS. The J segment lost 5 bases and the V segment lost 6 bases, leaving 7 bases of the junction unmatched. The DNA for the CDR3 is TGTGCCAGCAGGGGGAGGGCCCCGAACAATGAGCAGTTCTTC. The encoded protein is CASRGRAPNNEQFF.

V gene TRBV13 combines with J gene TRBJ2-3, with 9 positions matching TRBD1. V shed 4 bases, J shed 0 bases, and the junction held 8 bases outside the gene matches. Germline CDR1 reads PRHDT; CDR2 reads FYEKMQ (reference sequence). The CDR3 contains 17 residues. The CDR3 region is CASSSRGTGSSTDTQYF. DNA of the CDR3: TGTGCCAGCAGCTCCCGTGGGACAGGGAGTAGCACAGATACGCAGTATTTT.

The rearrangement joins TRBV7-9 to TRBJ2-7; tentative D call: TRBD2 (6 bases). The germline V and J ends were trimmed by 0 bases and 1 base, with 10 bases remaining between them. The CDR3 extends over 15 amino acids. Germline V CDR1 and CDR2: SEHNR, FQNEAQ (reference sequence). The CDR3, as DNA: TGTGCCAGCAGCTTAGCGCCCGGGGGATCCTACGAGCAGTACGTC. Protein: CASSLAPGGSYEQYV.

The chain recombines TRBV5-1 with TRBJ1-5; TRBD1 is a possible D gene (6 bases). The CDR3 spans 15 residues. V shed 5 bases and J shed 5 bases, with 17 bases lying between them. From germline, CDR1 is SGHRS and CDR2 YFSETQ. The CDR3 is CASRKTGREDQPQHF. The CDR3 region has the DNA TGCGCCAGCAGGAAGACAGGCCGGGAGGATCAGCCCCAGCATTTT.

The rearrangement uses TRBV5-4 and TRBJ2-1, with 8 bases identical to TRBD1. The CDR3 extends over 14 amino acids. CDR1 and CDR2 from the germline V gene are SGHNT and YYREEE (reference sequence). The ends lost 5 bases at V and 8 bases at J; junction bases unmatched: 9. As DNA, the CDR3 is TGTGCCAGCAGGAAACAGGGGGTCTCGTATGAGCAGTTCTTC. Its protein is CASRKQGVSYEQFF.

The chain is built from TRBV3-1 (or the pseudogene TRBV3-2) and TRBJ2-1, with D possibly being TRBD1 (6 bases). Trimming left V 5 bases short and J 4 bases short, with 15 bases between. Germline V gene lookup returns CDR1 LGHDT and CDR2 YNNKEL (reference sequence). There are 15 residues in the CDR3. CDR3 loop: CASSSSSGTYNEQFF. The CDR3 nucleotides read TGTGCCAGCAGCTCCAGCTCCGGGACATACAATGAGCAGTTCTTC.

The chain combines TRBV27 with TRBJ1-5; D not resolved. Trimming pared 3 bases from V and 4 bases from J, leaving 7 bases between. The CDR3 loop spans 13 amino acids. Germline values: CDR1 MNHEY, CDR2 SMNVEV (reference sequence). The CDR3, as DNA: TGTGCCAGCAGTTTCGACACGAATCAGCCCCAGCATTTT. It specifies CASSFDTNQPQHF.

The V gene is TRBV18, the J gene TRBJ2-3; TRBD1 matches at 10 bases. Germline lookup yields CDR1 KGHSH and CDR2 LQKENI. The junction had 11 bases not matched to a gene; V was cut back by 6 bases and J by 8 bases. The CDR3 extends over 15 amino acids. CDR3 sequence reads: CASSLGTGAPGTQYF. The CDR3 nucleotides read TGTGCCAGCTCGTTGGGGACAGGGGCCCCAGGTACGCAGTATTTT.

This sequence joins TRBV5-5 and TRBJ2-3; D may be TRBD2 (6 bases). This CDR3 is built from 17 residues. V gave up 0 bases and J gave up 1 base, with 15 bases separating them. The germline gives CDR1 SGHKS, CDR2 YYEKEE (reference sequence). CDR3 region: CASSLAPGEVGTDTQYF. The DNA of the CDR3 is TGTGCCAGCAGCTTGGCCCCGGGAGAGGTAGGCACAGATACGCAGTATTTT.

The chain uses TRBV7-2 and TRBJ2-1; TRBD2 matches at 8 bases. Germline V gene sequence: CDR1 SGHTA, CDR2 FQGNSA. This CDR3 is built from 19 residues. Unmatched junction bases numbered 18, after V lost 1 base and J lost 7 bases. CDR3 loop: CASSLGLWGFDRGGNEQFF. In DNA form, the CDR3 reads TGTGCCAGCAGCTTAGGGCTATGGGGCTTTGACCGCGGGGGGAATGAGCAGTTCTTC.

The CDR3 spells CASTTGGTGYQPQHF. The CDR3 DNA follows: TGTGCCAGCACCACGGGGGGGACAGGGTATCAGCCCCAGCATTTT. The chain is built from TRBV28 and TRBJ1-5; 9 bases align to TRBD1. CDR1 is MDHEN, CDR2 SYDVKM, per germline. This CDR3 is 15 amino acids long. Losses at the gene ends were 7 bases for V and 5 bases for J; bases not matched to a gene: 9.

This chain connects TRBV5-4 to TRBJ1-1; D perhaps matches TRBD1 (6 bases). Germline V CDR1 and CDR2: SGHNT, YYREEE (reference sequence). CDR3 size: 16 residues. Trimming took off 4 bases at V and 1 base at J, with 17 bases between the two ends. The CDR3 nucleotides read TGTGCCAGCAGCCCTGGGACACGAAGGGAGAACACTGAAGCTTTCTTT. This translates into CASSPGTRRENTEAFF.

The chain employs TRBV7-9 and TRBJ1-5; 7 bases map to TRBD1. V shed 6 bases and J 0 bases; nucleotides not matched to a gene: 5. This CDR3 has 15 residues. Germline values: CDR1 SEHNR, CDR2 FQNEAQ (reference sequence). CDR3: CASSLTGVSNQPQHF. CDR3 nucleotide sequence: TGTGCCAGCAGTTTAACAGGGGTTAGCAATCAGCCCCAGCATTTT.